These T cell receptor beta chains were read from a single sample in a study of blood T cell repertoires in COVID-19. Profiling relied on immunoSEQ multiplex PCR, and the TCRdb table lists in-frame clones only, not all of them. The table shows under 140,000 clones, with roughly 82% occurring only once. Sequencing was performed on peripheral blood. All receptors derive from a woman aged 55-70 years with acute or convalescent COVID-19. CDR3s leave out the opening cysteine and the closing phenylalanine or tryptophan. A D gene is named only where the DNA matches it firmly.

V gene	D gene	J gene	CDR3 protein
TRBV30	.	TRBJ1-5	AWSDKGGGLNQPQH
TRBV15	TRBD1	TRBJ1-5	ATRATGAYSNQPQH
TRBV3-1/TRBV3-2	.	TRBJ2-7	ASSQPGGSYEQY
TRBV4-1	.	TRBJ1-3	ASSRIWGLSGNTIY
TRBV7-8	TRBD1	TRBJ1-5	ASSLQGAAQPQH
TRBV9	.	TRBJ2-2	ASSVEMGPTGELF
TRBV7-3	TRBD1	TRBJ2-2	ASSRTGGGAGELF
TRBV9	TRBD2	TRBJ2-3	ASSASGTSPSTDTQY
TRBV9	.	TRBJ1-1	ASSVGQMNTEAF
TRBV6-5	TRBD1	TRBJ1-2	ASSRPGQGYGYT
TRBV30	.	TRBJ2-7	AWAVGGSSYEQY
TRBV11-2	.	TRBJ1-2	ASPYPES
TRBV15	.	TRBJ2-3	ATSRDVLDTQY
TRBV27	TRBD1	TRBJ1-1	ASSSRQGGSTEAF
TRBV12-3/TRBV12-4	.	TRBJ2-1	ASSRVYNEQF
TRBV30	.	TRBJ1-2	AWRSGRVRGYGYT
TRBV18	TRBD2	TRBJ2-2	ASSPTGLRTGELF
TRBV11-2	TRBD1	TRBJ2-7	ASSPGQGPYEQY
TRBV5-1	TRBD1	TRBJ2-3	ASSHSRGTGGSRGSPSSTDTQY
TRBV7-2	TRBD1	TRBJ1-1	ASSSQGGEAF
TRBV10-3	.	TRBJ2-7	ATLTGPFSYEQY
TRBV27	TRBD1	TRBJ2-7	ASRQTGTHEQY
TRBV2	.	TRBJ1-2	ASLRHYGYT
TRBV7-2	TRBD2	TRBJ2-7	ASSSGGARAAYEQY
TRBV5-8	.	TRBJ1-2	ASSLEANFYGYT
TRBV28	.	TRBJ1-2	ATSRVNNYGYT
TRBV4-3	.	TRBJ1-2	ASSQVPQGMHGYT
TRBV3-1/TRBV3-2	.	TRBJ1-1	ASSQARNTEAF
TRBV4-3	.	TRBJ2-1	ASSQAGDVEQF
TRBV9	TRBD1	TRBJ1-1	ASSVAPGQRAPEAF
TRBV2	TRBD2	TRBJ2-1	ASTGLAGMYNEQF
TRBV5-1	TRBD1	TRBJ1-2	ASSRQGDYGYT